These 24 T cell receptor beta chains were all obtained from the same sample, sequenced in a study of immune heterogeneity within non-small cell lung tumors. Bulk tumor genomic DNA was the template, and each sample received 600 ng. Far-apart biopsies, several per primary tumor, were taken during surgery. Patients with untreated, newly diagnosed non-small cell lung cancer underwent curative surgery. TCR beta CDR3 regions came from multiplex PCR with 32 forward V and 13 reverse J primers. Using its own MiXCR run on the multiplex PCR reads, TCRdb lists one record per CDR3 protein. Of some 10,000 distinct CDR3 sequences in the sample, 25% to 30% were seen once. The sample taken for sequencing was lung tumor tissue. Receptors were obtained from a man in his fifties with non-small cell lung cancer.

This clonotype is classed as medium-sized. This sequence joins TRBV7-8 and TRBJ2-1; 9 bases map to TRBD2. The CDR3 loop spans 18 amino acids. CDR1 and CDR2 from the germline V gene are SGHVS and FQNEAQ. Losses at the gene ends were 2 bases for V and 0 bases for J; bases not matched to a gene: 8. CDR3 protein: CASSLLLLLAGSYNEQFF. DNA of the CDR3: TGTGCCAGCAGCTTATTATTGTTACTAGCGGGCTCCTACAATGAGCAGTTCTTC.

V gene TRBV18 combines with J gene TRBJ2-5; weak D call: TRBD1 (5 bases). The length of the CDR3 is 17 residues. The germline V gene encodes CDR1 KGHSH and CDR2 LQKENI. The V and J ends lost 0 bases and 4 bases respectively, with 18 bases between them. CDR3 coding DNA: TGTGCCAGCTCACCACCGGTCCAGGGCGGTTCGAGAGAGACCCAGTACTTC. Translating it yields CASSPPVQGGSRETQYF.

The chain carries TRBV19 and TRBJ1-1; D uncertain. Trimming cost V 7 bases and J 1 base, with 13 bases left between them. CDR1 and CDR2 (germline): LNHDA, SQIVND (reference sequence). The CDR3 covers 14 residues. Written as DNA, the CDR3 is TGTGCCAGTAAAAGCGGGCCCGCGAACACTGAAGCTTTCTTT. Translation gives CASKSGPANTEAFF.

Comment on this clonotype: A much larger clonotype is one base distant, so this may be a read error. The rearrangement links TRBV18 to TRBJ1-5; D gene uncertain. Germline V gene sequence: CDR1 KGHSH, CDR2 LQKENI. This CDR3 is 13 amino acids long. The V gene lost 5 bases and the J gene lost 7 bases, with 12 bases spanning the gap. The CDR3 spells CASSSGLRQPQHF. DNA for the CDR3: TGTGCCAGCTCATCGGGCTTAAGACAGCCCCAGCATTTT. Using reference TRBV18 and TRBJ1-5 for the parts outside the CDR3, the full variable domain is NAGVMQNPRHLVRRRGQEARLRCSPMKGHSHVYWYRQLPEEGLKFMVYLQKENIIDESGMPKERFSAEFPKEGPSILRIQQVVRGDSAAYFCASSSGLRQPQHFGDGTRLSIL.

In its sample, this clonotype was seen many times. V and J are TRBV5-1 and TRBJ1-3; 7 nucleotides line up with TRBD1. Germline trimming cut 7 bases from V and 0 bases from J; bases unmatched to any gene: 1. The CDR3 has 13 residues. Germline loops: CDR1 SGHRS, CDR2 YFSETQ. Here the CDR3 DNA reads TGCGCCAGCCGGACAGGCTCTGGAAACACCATATATTTT. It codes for CASRTGSGNTIYF.

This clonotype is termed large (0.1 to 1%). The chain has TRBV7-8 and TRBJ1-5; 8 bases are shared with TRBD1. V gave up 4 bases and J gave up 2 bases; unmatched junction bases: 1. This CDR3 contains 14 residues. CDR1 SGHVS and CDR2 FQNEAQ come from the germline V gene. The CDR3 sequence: CASSSTGGNQPQHF. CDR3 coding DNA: TGTGCCAGCAGCTCGACAGGGGGCAATCAGCCCCAGCATTTT.

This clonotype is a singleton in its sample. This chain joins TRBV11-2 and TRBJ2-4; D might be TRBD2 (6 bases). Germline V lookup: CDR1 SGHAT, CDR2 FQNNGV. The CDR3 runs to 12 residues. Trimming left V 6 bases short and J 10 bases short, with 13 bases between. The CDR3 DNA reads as TGTGCCAGCAGGAAGCCGGGACTTATTCAGTACTTC. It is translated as CASRKPGLIQYF.

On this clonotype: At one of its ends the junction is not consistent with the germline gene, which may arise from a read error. CDR3 coding DNA: TGTGCCAGCAGCCAAGAGGATGGGCCCTACGGGCAGTACTTC. Protein product: CASSQEDGPYGQYF. The J gene is TRBJ2-7, the V gene TRBV4-2; D remains unclear. Germline CDR1 LGHNA, CDR2 YNFKEQ. This CDR3 has 14 amino acids.

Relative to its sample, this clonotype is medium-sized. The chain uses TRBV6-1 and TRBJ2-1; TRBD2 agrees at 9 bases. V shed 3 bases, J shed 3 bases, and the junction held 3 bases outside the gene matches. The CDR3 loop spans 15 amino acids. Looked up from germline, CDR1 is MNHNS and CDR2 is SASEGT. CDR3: CASSDDSGSYNEQFF. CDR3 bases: TGTGCCAGCAGTGACGATAGCGGGAGCTACAATGAGCAGTTCTTC.

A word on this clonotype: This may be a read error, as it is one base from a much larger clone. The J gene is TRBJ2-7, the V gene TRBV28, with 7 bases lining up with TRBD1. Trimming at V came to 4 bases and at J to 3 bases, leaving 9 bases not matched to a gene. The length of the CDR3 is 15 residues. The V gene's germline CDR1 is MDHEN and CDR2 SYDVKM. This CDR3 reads CASSSLRQGRYEQYF. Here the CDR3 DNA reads TGTGCCAGCAGTTCCCTTCGACAGGGTCGCTACGAGCAGTACTTC.

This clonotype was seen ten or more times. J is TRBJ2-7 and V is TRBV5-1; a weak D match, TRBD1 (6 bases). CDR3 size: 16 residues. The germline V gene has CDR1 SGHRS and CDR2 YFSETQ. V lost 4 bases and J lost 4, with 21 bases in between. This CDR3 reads CASSPTGYGGRYEQYF. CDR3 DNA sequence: TGCGCCAGCAGCCCTACAGGGTATGGTGGTCGGTACGAGCAGTACTTC.

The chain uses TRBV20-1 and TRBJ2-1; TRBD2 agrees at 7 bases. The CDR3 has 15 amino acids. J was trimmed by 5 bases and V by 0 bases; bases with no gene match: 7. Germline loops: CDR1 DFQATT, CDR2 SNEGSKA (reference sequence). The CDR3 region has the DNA TGCAGTGCTAGAGAAAGTACTAGCGCCCACAATGAGCAGTTCTTC. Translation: CSARESTSAHNEQFF.

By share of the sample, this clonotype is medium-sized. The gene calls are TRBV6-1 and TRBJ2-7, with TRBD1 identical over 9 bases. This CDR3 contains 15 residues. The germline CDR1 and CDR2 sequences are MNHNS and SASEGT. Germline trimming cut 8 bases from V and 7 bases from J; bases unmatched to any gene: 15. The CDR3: CASLAPPGQGKEQYF. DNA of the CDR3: TGTGCCAGCCTTGCTCCGCCGGGACAGGGAAAGGAGCAGTACTTC.

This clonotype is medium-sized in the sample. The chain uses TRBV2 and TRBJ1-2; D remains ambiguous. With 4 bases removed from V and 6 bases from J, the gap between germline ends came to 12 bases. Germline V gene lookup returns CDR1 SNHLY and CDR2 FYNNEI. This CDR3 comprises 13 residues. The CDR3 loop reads CASSGVGNNGYTF. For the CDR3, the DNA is TGTGCCAGCAGTGGGGTAGGGAATAATGGCTACACCTTC.

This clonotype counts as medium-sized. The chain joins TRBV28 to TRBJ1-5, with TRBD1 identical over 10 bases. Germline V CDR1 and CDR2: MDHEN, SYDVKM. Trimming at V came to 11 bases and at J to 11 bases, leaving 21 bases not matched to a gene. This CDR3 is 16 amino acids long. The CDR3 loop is CAVSPAGQGGQSAQHF. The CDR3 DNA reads TGTGCCGTCAGCCCCGCCGGACAGGGGGGTCAATCAGCCCAGCATTTT. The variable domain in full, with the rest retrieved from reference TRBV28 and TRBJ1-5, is DVKVTQSSRYLVKRTGEKVFLECVQDMDHENMFWYRQDPGLGLRLIYFSYDVKMKEKGDIPEGYSVSREKKERFSLILESASTNQTSMYLCAVSPAGQGGQSAQHFGDGTRLSIL.

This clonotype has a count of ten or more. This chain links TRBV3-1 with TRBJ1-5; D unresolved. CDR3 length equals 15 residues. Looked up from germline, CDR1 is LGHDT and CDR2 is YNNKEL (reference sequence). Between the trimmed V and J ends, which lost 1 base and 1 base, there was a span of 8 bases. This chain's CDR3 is CASSQGLESNQPQHF. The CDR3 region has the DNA TGTGCCAGCAGCCAAGGACTGGAGAGCAATCAGCCCCAGCATTTT.

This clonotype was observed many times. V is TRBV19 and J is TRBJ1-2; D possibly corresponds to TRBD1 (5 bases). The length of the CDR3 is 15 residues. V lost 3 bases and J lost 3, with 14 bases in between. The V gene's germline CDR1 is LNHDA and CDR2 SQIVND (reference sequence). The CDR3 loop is CASSILSGEHYGYTF. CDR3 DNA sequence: TGTGCCAGTAGTATTCTTTCGGGGGAGCACTATGGCTACACCTTC.

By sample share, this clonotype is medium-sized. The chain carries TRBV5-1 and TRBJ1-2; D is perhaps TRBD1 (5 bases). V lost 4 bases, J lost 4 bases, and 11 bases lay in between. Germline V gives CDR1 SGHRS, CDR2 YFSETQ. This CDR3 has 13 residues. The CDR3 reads CASSPDNSYGYTF. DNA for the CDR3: TGCGCCAGCAGCCCGGACAACTCCTATGGCTACACCTTC.

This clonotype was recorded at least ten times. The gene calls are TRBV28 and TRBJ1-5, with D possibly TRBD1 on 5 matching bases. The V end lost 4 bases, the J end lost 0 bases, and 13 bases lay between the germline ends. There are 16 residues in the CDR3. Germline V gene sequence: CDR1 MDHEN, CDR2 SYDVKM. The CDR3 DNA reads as TGTGCCAGCAGTTCGAATAGGGGCGTTAGCAATCAGCCCCAGCATTTT. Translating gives CASSSNRGVSNQPQHF.

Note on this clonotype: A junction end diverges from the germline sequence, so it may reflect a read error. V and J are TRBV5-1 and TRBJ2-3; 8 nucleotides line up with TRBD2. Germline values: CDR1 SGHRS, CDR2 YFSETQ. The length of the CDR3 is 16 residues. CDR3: CANSPRGSGGSDTQYF. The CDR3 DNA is TGCGCCAACAGCCCCAGGGGCAGCGGGGGCTCAGATACGCAGTATTTT.

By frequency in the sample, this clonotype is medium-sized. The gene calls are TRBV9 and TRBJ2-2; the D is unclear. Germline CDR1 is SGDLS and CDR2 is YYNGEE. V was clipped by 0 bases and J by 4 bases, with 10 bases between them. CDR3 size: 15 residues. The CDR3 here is CASSVGASSTGELFF. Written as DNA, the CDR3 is TGTGCCAGCAGCGTAGGGGCTTCGTCCACCGGGGAGCTGTTTTTT.

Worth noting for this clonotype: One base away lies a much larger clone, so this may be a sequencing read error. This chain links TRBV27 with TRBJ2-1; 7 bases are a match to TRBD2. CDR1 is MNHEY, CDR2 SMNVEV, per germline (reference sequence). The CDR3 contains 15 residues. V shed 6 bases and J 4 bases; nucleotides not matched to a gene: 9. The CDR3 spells CASSPLASGYNEQFF. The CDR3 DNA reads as TGTGCCAGCAGCCCGTTGGCTAGCGGTTACAATGAGCAGTTCTTC.

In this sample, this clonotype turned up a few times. The CDR3 coding sequence is TGCAGTGCCACGTATACAGGGTTGCAAGAGACCCAGTACTTC. It translates to CSATYTGLQETQYF. This rearrangement joins TRBV20-1 to TRBJ2-5; possible D gene TRBD1, 6 bases. The CDR3 contains 14 residues. V lost 6 bases and J 2 bases, leaving 16 bases between the germline ends. The germline V gene encodes CDR1 DFQATT and CDR2 SNEGSKA (reference sequence).

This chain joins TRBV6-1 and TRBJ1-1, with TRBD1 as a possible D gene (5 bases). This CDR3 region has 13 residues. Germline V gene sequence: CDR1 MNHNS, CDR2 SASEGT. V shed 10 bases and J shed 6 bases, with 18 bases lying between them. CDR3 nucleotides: TGTGCCAACAGCCTCACCGGGGCAGCTGAAGCTTTCTTT. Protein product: CANSLTGAAEAFF.